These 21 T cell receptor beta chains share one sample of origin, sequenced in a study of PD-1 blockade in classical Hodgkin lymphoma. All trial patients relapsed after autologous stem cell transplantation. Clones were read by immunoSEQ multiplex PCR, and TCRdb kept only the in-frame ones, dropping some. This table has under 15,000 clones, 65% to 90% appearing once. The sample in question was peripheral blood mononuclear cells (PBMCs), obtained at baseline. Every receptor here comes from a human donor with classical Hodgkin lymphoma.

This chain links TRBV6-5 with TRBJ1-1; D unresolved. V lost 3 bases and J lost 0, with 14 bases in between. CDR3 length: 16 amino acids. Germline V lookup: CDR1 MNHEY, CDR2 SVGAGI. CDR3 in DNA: TGTGCCAGCAGTTATAAGATTGTAAGGTTGAACACTGAAGCTTTCTTT. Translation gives CASSYKIVRLNTEAFF.

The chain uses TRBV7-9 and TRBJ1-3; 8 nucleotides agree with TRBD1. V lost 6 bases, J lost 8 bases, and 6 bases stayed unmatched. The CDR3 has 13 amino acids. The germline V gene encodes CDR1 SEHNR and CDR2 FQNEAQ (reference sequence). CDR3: CASSSGQGDTIYF. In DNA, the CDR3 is TGTGCCAGCAGTTCCGGACAGGGTGACACCATATATTTT.

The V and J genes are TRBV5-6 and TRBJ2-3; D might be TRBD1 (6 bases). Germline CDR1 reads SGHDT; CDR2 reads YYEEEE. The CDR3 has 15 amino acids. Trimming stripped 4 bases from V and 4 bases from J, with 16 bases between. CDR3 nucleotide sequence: TGTGCCAGCAGCCTCAACTGGGGGCTGCCAGATACGCAGTATTTT. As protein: CASSLNWGLPDTQYF.

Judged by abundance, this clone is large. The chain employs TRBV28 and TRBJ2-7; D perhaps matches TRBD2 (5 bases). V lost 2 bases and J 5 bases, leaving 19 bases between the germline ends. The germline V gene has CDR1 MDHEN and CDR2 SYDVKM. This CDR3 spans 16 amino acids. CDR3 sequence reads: CASSLEFVGVSDEQYF. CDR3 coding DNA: TGTGCCAGCAGTTTAGAGTTTGTGGGAGTTAGCGACGAGCAGTACTTC.

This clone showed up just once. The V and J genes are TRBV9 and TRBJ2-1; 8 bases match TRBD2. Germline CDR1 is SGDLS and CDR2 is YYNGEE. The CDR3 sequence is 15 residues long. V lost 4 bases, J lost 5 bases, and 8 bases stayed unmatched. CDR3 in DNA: TGTGCCAGCAGCCATACTAGCGGTAGAAACAATGAGCAGTTCTTC. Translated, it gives CASSHTSGRNNEQFF. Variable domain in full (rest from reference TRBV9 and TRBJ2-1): DSGVTQTPKHLITATGQRVTLRCSPRSGDLSVYWYQQSLDQGLQFLIQYYNGEERAKGNILERFSAQQFPDLHSELNLSSLELGDSALYFCASSHTSGRNNEQFFGPGTRLTVL.

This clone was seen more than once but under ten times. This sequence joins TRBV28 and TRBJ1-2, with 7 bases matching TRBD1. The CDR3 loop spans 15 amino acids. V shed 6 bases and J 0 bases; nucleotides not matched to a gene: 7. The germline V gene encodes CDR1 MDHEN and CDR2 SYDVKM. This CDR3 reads CASRITTGANYGYTF. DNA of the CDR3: TGTGCCAGCAGGATTACAACAGGGGCTAACTATGGCTACACCTTC.

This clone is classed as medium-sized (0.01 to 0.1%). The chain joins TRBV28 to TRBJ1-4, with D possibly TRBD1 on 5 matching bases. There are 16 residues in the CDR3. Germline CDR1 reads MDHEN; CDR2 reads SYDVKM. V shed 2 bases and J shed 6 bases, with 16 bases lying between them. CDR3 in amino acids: CASSLEWGSADEKLFF. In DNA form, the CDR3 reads TGTGCCAGCAGTTTAGAATGGGGGTCGGCGGATGAAAAACTGTTTTTT.

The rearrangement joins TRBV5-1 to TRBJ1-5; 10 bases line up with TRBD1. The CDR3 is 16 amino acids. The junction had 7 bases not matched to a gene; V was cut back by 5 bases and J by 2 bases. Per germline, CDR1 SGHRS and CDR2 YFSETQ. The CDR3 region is CASRPGQGPGNQPQHF. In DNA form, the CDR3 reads TGCGCCAGCAGGCCGGGACAGGGGCCGGGCAATCAGCCCCAGCATTTT.

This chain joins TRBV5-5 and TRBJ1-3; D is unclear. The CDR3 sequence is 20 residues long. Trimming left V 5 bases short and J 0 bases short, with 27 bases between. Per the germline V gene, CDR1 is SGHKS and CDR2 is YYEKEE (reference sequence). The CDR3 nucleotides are TGTGCCAGCAGACCTTCGCCCATTGGGAGCATACTGTCCTCTGGAAACACCATATATTTT. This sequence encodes CASRPSPIGSILSSGNTIYF.

This CDR3 reads CASSLGLAGGRGEQFF. The CDR3 DNA is TGTGCCAGCAGCTTAGGCTTAGCGGGTGGACGCGGTGAGCAGTTCTTC. The V and J genes are TRBV11-2 and TRBJ2-1; 7 bases line up with TRBD2. Losses at the gene ends were 1 base for V and 9 bases for J; bases not matched to a gene: 12. The length of the CDR3 is 16 residues. Germline V gene data show CDR1 as SGHAT and CDR2 as FQNNGV.

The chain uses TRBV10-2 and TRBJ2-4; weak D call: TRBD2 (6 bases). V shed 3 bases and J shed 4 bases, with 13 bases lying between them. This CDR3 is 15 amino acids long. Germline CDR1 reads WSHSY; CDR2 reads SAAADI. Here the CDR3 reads CASSELIAEKNIQYF. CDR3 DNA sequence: TGCGCCAGCAGTGAATTAATAGCGGAAAAAAACATTCAGTACTTC.

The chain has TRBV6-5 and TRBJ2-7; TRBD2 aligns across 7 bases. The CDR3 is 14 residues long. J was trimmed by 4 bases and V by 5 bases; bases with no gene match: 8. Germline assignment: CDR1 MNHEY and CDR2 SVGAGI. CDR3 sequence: CASSEGLRIYEQYF. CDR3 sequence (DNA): TGTGCCAGCAGTGAGGGACTACGAATTTACGAGCAGTACTTC.

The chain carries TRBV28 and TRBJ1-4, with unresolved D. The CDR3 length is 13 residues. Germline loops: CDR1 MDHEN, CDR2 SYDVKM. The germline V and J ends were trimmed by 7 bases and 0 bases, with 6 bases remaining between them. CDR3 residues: CASKYATNEKLFF. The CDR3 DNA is TGTGCCAGCAAGTACGCAACTAATGAAAAACTGTTTTTT.

The DNA for the CDR3 is TGTGCCAGCAGATACAGGGGCCAACGCACAGATACGCAGTATTTT. Translating gives CASRYRGQRTDTQYF. The chain employs TRBV27 and TRBJ2-3; 7 positions agree with TRBD1. The length of the CDR3 is 15 residues. The V gene end was trimmed by 6 bases and the J gene end by 1 base; junction bases not matched to a gene: 7. CDR1 MNHEY and CDR2 SMNVEV come from the germline V gene (reference sequence).

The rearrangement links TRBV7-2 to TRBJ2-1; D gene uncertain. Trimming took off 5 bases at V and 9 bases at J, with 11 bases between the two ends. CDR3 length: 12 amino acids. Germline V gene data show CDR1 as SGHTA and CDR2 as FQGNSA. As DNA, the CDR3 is TGTGCCAGCAGCCCCGCTTCGTTTGAGCAGTTCTTC. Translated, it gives CASSPASFEQFF.

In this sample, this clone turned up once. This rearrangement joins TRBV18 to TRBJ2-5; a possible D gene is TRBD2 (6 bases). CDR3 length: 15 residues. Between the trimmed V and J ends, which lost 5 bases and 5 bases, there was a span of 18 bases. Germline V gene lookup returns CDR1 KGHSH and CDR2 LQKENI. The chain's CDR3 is CASSARTGTLETQYF. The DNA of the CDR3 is TGTGCCAGCTCAGCCCGGACCGGGACTTTGGAGACCCAGTACTTC.

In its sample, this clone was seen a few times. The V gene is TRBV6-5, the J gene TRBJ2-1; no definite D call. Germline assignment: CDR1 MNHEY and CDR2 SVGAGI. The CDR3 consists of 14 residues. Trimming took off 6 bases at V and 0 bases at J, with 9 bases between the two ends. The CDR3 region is CASSRDTSYNEQFF. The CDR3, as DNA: TGTGCCAGCAGCCGCGACACCTCCTACAATGAGCAGTTCTTC.

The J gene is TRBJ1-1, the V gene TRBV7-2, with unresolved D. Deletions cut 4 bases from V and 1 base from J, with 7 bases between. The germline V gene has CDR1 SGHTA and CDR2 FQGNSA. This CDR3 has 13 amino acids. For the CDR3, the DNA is TGTGCCAGCAGCTCCCGACAGAACACTGAAGCTTTCTTT. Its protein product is CASSSRQNTEAFF. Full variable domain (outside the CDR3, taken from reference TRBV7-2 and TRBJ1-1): GAGVSQSPSNKVTEKGKDVELRCDPISGHTALYWYRQSLGQGLEFLIYFQGNSAPDKSGLPSDRFSAERTGGSVSTLTIQRTQQEDSAVYLCASSSRQNTEAFFGQGTRLTVV.

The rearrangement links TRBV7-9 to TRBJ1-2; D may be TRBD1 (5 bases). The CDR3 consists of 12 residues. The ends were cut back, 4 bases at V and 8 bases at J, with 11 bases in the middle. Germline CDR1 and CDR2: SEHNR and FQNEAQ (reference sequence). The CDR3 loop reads CASSSGLQGYTF. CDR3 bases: TGTGCCAGCAGCTCGGGACTCCAGGGCTACACCTTC.

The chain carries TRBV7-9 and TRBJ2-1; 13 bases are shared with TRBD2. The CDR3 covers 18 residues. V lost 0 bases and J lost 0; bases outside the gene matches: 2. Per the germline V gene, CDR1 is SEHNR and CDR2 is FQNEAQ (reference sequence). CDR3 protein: CASSLAGLAGPSYNEQFF. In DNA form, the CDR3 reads TGTGCCAGCAGCTTAGCGGGACTAGCGGGGCCCTCCTACAATGAGCAGTTCTTC.

The CDR3 DNA is TGTGCCAGCACAACAACCTACCGGTACCAAGAGACCCAGTACTTC. It codes for CASTTTYRYQETQYF. The genes are TRBV28 and TRBJ2-5; D call uncertain. The CDR3 is 15 residues long. CDR1 is MDHEN and CDR2 is SYDVKM in the germline V gene. V dropped 7 bases and J dropped 0 bases, with 15 bases sitting between them.